This TCR beta chain originates from a study of CD8+ T cells in alopecia areata (dated by TCRdb to about 2018). Study-wide context: Treated patients were enrolled in an open-label pilot trial of oral tofacitinib at 5 to 10 mg twice daily for moderate-to-severe alopecia areata. Patients received tofacitinib for 6 to 18 months and were then followed off drug for 6 months to check for delayed response and recurrence. In treated patients, disease severity was measured using the SALT score, which gives the percentage of scalp surface area affected. To study T cell clonal expansion in alopecia areata, the researchers applied high-throughput TCRbeta sequencing to both the C3H/HeJ mouse model and human patients. Human TCRbeta sequencing covered scalp tissue and sorted CD4+ and CD8+ peripheral blood T cells from patchy and totalis/universalis alopecia areata patients and healthy controls. Tofacitinib-treated patients had biopsies at baseline and at 4 and 24 weeks of treatment, with a later scalp biopsy in several patients. Clonality in the scalp was compared among normal scalp (n=4), patchy alopecia areata scalp (n=8), and alopecia totalis/universalis scalp (n=8). The RNA source kit depended on sample type: the PAXgene miRNA kit for fixed scalp, the miRNeasy kit for PBMCs, and the RNeasy kit for mouse skin. TCRbeta CDR3 regions were amplified by immunoSEQ multiplex PCR with 35 Vbeta forward and 13 Jbeta reverse primers.

Broader findings and caveats from the paper: During tofacitinib treatment, many expanded lesional clones stuck around in both scalp and blood, and this persistence may partly explain why relapse happens after treatment is stopped. Lesional scalp, especially in alopecia totalis/universalis, showed higher clonality and more expanded CD8+ clones than normal scalp, suggesting antigenic drive. Scalp clonality and the number of expanded CD8+ clones among the top 100 scalp clones were significantly decreased by tofacitinib. Unlike mouse skin, where gammadelta T cells dominate, normal human skin contains resident alphabeta T cells that get sequenced too, which complicates analysis of the scalp TCR repertoire. Because the treated cohort was small and included a single nonresponder, larger studies are needed to assess links between baseline CD8+ expansion and response. Shared TCR sequences between patients were less evident than in mice, which may be partly attributable to HLA diversity in the patient population.

Library preparation employed the immunoSEQ multiplex PCR assay. For TCR sequencing, RNA was extracted from every sample and reverse transcribed into cDNA to serve as template. First-strand cDNA was synthesized using SuperScript III with a 2:1 mix of oligo-dT and random hexamers. Amplification bias was assessed with a synthetic immune receptor repertoire, and residual bias was removed computationally. As for the authors' bioinformatics: After raw reads were preprocessed to remove errors, the CDR3 was defined following IMGT conventions as running from the conserved cysteine to phenylalanine. Clonality was calculated as 1 minus Shannon entropy normalized by log2 of the number of productive unique TCRs. CD4 or CD8 identity of scalp clones was inferred by cross-referencing scalp TCRbeta sequences with sorted blood CD4 and CD8 repertoires. TCRdb holds this immuneACCESS table with in-frame rearrangements only. Some clones are missing; in checked studies, unresolved V genes explain under half, and the rest has no known cause. V and J calls and clone size are given by that table; D and trimming were obtained from the DNA. Across this sample there are over 90,000 clones, with around 86% seen only once. The top ten clonotypes cover around 10% of the sample.

This clone has just a few counts. What this receptor recognizes is not known. Base qualities were left out, and no much larger clone turns up one base away. The label giving this sample's treatment or condition can be read as: oral pan-JAK inhibitor, 5-10 mg twice daily. From alopecia areata patients, peripheral blood was collected along with lesional scalp punch biopsies. PBMCs were isolated by density centrifugation and stained for CD3, CD4 and CD8, after which CD4+ and CD8+ T cells were sorted on a FACSAria. For CDR1 and CDR2, the germline V gene lists MGHDK and SYGVNS. The CDR3, cysteine through phenylalanine, is 14 amino acids long. Just the 42-base CDR3 DNA is kept, in frame starting at base 1. V loses 6 bases of germline sequence and J loses 7 bases, and the interval between the two ends is 16 bases.

The sequence was collected from a human donor with alopecia areata. The V and J genes are TRBV25-1 and TRBJ1-3; TRBD1 is a possible D gene, resting on 5 matching bases. The input for sequencing was CD8+ T cells sorted from blood, taken around week 31, from a patient treated with tofacitinib. The CDR3 sequence is CASSSGTVWNTIYF. The DNA sequence is TGTGCCAGCAGCTCAGGGACCGTGTGGAACACCATATATTTT.